This T cell receptor (beta chain) emerged from a study of cytomegalovirus exposure and HLA in healthy donors. J gave up 9 bases and V 4 bases, and 6 bases lay outside the gene matches. This CDR3 contains 15 residues. CDR1 and CDR2 from the germline V gene are SGHRS and YFSETQ. The method was immunoSEQ multiplex PCR; TCRdb's version includes in-frame clones alone and lacks a portion of them. The table includes about 86,000 clones, roughly 93% detected once. The sequencing input was PBMCs. This sequence was found in a man younger than 35 in good health and CMV-seronegative. The chain couples TRBV5-1 to TRBJ2-1, with TRBD2 matching over 14 bases. CDR3 sequence: CASSPTSGGAAEQFF. DNA for the CDR3: TGCGCCAGCAGCCCGACTAGCGGGGGGGCCGCTGAGCAGTTCTTC.